The 14 T cell receptor beta chains below were found in one sample sequenced in a study of T cells in Graves' hyperthyroidism and ophthalmopathy. Using RNA transcripts as the source, TCR beta CDR3 regions were amplified. HTBI primers were employed in a first-round RT-PCR of the TCR CDR3. TCRdb processed the multiplex PCR reads anew with MiXCR; each CDR3 protein has one entry. The sample holds fewer than 650,000 distinct CDR3 sequences, approximately 13% seen once. The sample taken for sequencing was blood. Receptors were obtained from a woman aged 25 to 39 with Graves' hyperthyroidism that later progressed to Graves' ophthalmopathy.

This clonotype was seen many times. V gene TRBV20-1 combines with J gene TRBJ2-1; possibly TRBD1 or TRBD2 for D (5 bases each). Germline values: CDR1 DFQATT, CDR2 SNEGSKA (reference sequence). The CDR3 has 13 residues. Trimming stripped 5 bases from V and 8 bases from J, with 16 bases between. Written as DNA, the CDR3 is TGCAGTGCTCCCCAGGGAGTCAAGGATGAGCAGTTCTTC. It encodes CSAPQGVKDEQFF.

This clonotype came up many times. The genes are TRBV7-8 and TRBJ2-7; weak D call: TRBD1 (6 bases). This CDR3 has 13 residues. Germline values: CDR1 SGHVS, CDR2 FQNEAQ. Trimming took off 5 bases at V and 6 bases at J, with 14 bases between the two ends. DNA of the CDR3: TGTGCCAGCAGCCCCTGGGACATAGCCGAGCAGTACTTC. It translates to CASSPWDIAEQYF.

This clonotype was detected only a few times. The rearrangement joins TRBV7-2 to TRBJ2-2, with TRBD1 matching over 9 bases. The CDR3 consists of 12 residues. CDR1 is SGHTA and CDR2 is FQGNSA in the germline V gene. The trim removed 4 bases at V and 13 bases at J, leaving 4 bases unmatched. DNA for the CDR3: TGTGCCAGCAGCTCTTACAGGGGGCGGCTGTTTTTT. Its protein product is CASSSYRGRLFF.

The chain recombines TRBV9 with TRBJ2-6; 8 nucleotides line up with TRBD1. The CDR3 runs 17 residues. Unmatched junction bases numbered 7, after V lost 3 bases and J lost 2 bases. The germline CDR1 and CDR2 sequences are SGDLS and YYNGEE. CDR3 nucleotides: TGTGCCAGCAGCGCAGAGAGACAGGGGCCTGGGGCCAACGTCCTGACTTTC. Its translation: CASSAERQGPGANVLTF.

This clonotype came up many times. V gene TRBV7-2 combines with J gene TRBJ1-1, with unresolved D. Germline V gene sequence: CDR1 SGHTA, CDR2 FQGNSA. The CDR3 has 17 amino acids. V shed 1 base and J shed 0 bases, with 15 bases lying between them. CDR3 nucleotide sequence: TGTGCCAGCAGCTTAGTAATTGGGGAGGTTGTGAACACTGAAGCTTTCTTT. Translation: CASSLVIGEVVNTEAFF.

This clonotype has ten or more counts. This chain links TRBV27 with TRBJ1-5; 7 bases map to TRBD1. The germline CDR1 and CDR2 sequences are MNHEY and SMNVEV (reference sequence). The J segment lost 0 bases and the V segment lost 5 bases, leaving 4 bases of the junction unmatched. This CDR3 contains 15 residues. CDR3 bases: TGTGCCAGCAGTGGGGACAGTGATAGCAATCAGCCCCAGCATTTT. This sequence encodes CASSGDSDSNQPQHF.

This clonotype occurred a few times. V and J are TRBV6-2 or TRBV6-3 and TRBJ2-7; TRBD1 might be the D (6 bases). The CDR3 has 14 residues. Looked up from germline, CDR1 is MNHEY and CDR2 is SVGEGT. The germline V and J ends were trimmed by 2 bases and 5 bases, with 13 bases remaining between them. The CDR3 nucleotides read TGTGCCAGCAGTTACGTCAGGGGTGTGGACGAGCAGTACTTC. Translating gives CASSYVRGVDEQYF.

This chain connects TRBV19 to TRBJ2-3; TRBD2 matches at 7 bases. The V gene's germline CDR1 is LNHDA and CDR2 SQIVND (reference sequence). The CDR3 length is 16 residues. The V and J ends lost 3 bases and 4 bases, in that order; junction bases with no gene match: 10. DNA for the CDR3: TGTGCCAGTAGTATTCCTGGCGGGAGCCTCCCAGATACGCAGTATTTT. This gives the protein CASSIPGGSLPDTQYF.

Only a few counts were recorded for this clonotype. This chain links TRBV9 with TRBJ2-7, with TRBD2 identical over 10 bases. V lost 0 bases, J lost 4 bases, and 13 bases stayed unmatched. The CDR3 is made up of 18 amino acids. Germline loops: CDR1 SGDLS, CDR2 YYNGEE. The DNA of the CDR3 is TGTGCCAGCAGCGTAGAACCTTCGGGTCTAGCGGGAGATTACGAGCAGTACTTC. This codes for CASSVEPSGLAGDYEQYF. Combining the CDR3 with reference TRBV9 and TRBJ2-7 gives the whole variable domain DSGVTQTPKHLITATGQRVTLRCSPRSGDLSVYWYQQSLDQGLQFLIQYYNGEERAKGNILERFSAQQFPDLHSELNLSSLELGDSALYFCASSVEPSGLAGDYEQYFGPGTRLTVT.

The rearrangement uses TRBV20-1 and TRBJ2-1; 8 bases are a match to TRBD1. V shed 6 bases and J 3 bases; nucleotides not matched to a gene: 7. Germline V gives CDR1 DFQATT, CDR2 SNEGSKA (reference sequence). The CDR3 length is 14 residues. The CDR3 reads CSAPQGGFYNEQFF. CDR3 DNA sequence: TGCAGTGCCCCACAGGGGGGCTTCTACAATGAGCAGTTCTTC.

The CDR3 nucleotides read TGCAGTGCTAGAGTTGCGGGGGCGAGGAATGAGCAGTTCTTC. It translates to CSARVAGARNEQFF. The chain employs TRBV20-1 and TRBJ2-1; possible D gene TRBD2, 7 bases. Trimming cost V 1 base and J 7 bases, with 14 bases left between them. CDR1 and CDR2 (germline): DFQATT, SNEGSKA (reference sequence). The CDR3 totals 14 residues.

Ten or more counts support this clonotype. The rearrangement uses TRBV20-1 and TRBJ2-3; 8 bases map to TRBD1. V shed 0 bases and J 4 bases; nucleotides not matched to a gene: 12. Germline lookup yields CDR1 DFQATT and CDR2 SNEGSKA (reference sequence). CDR3 length: 17 residues. As DNA, the CDR3 is TGCAGTGCTAGAGATTGGAACCGGGACAGGCCACCAGATACGCAGTATTTT. Encoded protein: CSARDWNRDRPPDTQYF.

At least ten counts were recorded for this clonotype. This rearrangement joins TRBV30 to TRBJ1-6; D perhaps matches TRBD1 (6 bases). The CDR3 sequence is 13 residues long. Trimming took 1 base from V and 15 from J, leaving 16 bases between them. CDR1 is GTSNPN and CDR2 is SVGIG in the germline V gene (reference sequence). In DNA, the CDR3 is TGTGCCTGGAGTGCCCCAGGGGCACGGGGCCTCCACTTT. Its translation is CAWSAPGARGLHF.

This clonotype was detected ten times or more. V gene TRBV20-1 combines with J gene TRBJ2-7, with TRBD1 identical over 9 bases. CDR1 DFQATT and CDR2 SNEGSKA come from the germline V gene (reference sequence). There are 16 residues in the CDR3. Unmatched junction bases numbered 10, after V lost 2 bases and J lost 2 bases. CDR3 nucleotides: TGCAGTGCTAGAACAGGGGGCTCGCCTAATCCCTACGAGCAGTACTTC. Protein product: CSARTGGSPNPYEQYF.